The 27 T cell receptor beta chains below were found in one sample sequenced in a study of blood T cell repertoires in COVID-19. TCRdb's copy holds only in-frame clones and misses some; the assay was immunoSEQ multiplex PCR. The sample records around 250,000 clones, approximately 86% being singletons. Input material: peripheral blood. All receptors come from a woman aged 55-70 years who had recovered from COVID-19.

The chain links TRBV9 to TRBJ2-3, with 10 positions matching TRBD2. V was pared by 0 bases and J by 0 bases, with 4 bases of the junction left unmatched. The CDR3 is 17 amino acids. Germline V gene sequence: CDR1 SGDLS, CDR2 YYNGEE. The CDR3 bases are TGTGCCAGCAGCGTAGGGCTAGCGGGGGTTAGCACAGATACGCAGTATTTT. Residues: CASSVGLAGVSTDTQYF. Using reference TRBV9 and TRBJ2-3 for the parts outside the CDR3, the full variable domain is DSGVTQTPKHLITATGQRVTLRCSPRSGDLSVYWYQQSLDQGLQFLIQYYNGEERAKGNILERFSAQQFPDLHSELNLSSLELGDSALYFCASSVGLAGVSTDTQYFGPGTRLTVL.

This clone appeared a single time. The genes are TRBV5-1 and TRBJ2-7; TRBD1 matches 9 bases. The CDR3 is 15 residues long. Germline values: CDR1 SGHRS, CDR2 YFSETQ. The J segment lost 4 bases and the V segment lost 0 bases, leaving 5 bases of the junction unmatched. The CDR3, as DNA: TGCGCCAGCAGCTTGGAACAGGGGGCGCAGTACGAGCAGTACTTC. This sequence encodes CASSLEQGAQYEQYF.

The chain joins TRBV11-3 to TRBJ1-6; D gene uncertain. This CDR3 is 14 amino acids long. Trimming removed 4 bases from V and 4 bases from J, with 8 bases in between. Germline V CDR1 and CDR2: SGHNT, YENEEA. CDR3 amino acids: CASSWSGYNSPLHF. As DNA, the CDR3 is TGTGCCAGCAGCTGGAGCGGTTATAATTCACCCCTCCACTTT.

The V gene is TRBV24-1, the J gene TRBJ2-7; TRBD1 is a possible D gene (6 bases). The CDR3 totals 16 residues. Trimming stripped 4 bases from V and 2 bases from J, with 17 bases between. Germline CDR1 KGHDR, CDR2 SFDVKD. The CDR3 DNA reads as TGTGCCACCAGTGACTCTCCGACAGGCCGACCCTACGAGCAGTACTTC. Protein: CATSDSPTGRPYEQYF.

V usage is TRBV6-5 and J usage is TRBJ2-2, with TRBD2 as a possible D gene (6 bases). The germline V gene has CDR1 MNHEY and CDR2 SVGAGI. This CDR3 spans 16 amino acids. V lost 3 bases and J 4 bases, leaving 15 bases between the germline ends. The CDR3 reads CASSYQPGVPTGELFF. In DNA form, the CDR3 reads TGTGCCAGCAGTTATCAACCGGGGGTACCCACCGGGGAGCTGTTTTTT.

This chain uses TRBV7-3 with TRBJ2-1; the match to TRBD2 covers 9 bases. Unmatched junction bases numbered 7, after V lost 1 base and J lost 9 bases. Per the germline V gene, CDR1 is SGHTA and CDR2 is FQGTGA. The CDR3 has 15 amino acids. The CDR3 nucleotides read TGTGCCAGCAGCTTAAGGGCCCATAGCGGGGGTGAGCAGTTCTTC. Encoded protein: CASSLRAHSGGEQFF. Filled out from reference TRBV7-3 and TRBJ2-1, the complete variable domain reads GAGVSQTPSNKVTEKGKYVELRCDPISGHTALYWYRQSLGQGPEFLIYFQGTGAADDSGLPNDRFFAVRPEGSVSTLKIQRTERGDSAVYLCASSLRAHSGGEQFFGPGTRLTVL.

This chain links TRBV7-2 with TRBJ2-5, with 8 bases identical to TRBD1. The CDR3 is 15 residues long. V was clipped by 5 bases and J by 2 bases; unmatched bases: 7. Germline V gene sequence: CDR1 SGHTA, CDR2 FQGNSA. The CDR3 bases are TGTGCCAGCAGCCTCGACAGGGGAAAGCAAGAGACCCAGTACTTC. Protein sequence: CASSLDRGKQETQYF. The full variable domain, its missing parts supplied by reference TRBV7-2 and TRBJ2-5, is GAGVSQSPSNKVTEKGKDVELRCDPISGHTALYWYRQSLGQGLEFLIYFQGNSAPDKSGLPSDRFSAERTGGSVSTLTIQRTQQEDSAVYLCASSLDRGKQETQYFGPGTRLLVL.

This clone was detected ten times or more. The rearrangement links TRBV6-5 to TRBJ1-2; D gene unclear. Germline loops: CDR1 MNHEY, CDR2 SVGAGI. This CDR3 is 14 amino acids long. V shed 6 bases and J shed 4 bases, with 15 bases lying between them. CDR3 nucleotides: TGTGCCAGCAGAACAACTGGGCACACCTATGGCTACACCTTC. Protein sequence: CASRTTGHTYGYTF.

CDR3: CASSLNRGTAMNTEAFF. In DNA form, the CDR3 reads TGCGCCAGCAGCTTGAATCGTGGGACAGCCATGAACACTGAAGCTTTCTTT. This chain uses TRBV5-1 with TRBJ1-1, with 7 nucleotides matching TRBD1. V dropped 1 base and J dropped 0; count of bases not matched to a gene: 9. Germline lookup yields CDR1 SGHRS and CDR2 YFSETQ. This CDR3 region has 17 residues. Combining the CDR3 with reference TRBV5-1 and TRBJ1-1 gives the whole variable domain KAGVTQTPRYLIKTRGQQVTLSCSPISGHRSVSWYQQTPGQGLQFLFEYFSETQRNKGNFPGRFSGRQFSNSRSEMNVSTLELGDSALYLCASSLNRGTAMNTEAFFGQGTRLTVV.

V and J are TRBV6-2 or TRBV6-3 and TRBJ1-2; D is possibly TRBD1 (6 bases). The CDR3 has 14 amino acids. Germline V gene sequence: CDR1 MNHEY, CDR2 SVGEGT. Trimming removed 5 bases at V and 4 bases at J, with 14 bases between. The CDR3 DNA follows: TGTGCCAGCAGTCCCCCAGGGGAGGGCTATGGCTACACCTTC. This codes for CASSPPGEGYGYTF.

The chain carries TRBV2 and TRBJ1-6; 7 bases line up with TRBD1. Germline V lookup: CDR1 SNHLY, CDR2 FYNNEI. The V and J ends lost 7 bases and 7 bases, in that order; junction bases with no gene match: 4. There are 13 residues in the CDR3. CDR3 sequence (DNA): TGTGCCAGCAAGGACAGGCTAAATTCACCCCTCCACTTT. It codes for CASKDRLNSPLHF.

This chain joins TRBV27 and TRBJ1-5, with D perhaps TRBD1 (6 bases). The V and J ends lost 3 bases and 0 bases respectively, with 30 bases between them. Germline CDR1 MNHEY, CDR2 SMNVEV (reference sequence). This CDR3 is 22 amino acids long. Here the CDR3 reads CASSLGHKGQLEPKNSNQPQHF. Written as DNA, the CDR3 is TGTGCCAGCAGTTTGGGTCATAAAGGACAGTTAGAGCCCAAAAATAGCAATCAGCCCCAGCATTTT.

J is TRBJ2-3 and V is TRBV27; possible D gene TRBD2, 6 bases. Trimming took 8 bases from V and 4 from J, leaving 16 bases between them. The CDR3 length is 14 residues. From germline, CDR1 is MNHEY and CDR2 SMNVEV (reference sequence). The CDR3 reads CASRPRRAADTQYF. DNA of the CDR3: TGTGCCAGCCGCCCCCGGAGGGCGGCAGATACGCAGTATTTT.

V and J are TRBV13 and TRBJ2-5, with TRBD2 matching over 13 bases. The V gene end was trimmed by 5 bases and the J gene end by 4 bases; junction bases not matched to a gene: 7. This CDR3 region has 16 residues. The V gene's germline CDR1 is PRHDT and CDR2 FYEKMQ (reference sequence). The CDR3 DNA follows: TGTGCCAGCAGCGCGTCACTAGCGGGGGGGAGAGAGACCCAGTACTTC. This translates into CASSASLAGGRETQYF.

CDR3 coding DNA: TGTGCCAGCAGCCAAGTTCAGGGGCGGGAGACCCAGTACTTC. Its translation: CASSQVQGRETQYF. The chain recombines TRBV3-1 (or the pseudogene TRBV3-2) with TRBJ2-5, with a tentative D call TRBD1 (6 bases). V was pared by 1 base and J by 5 bases, with 11 bases between. The germline V gene encodes CDR1 LGHDT and CDR2 YNNKEL (reference sequence). The CDR3 has 14 residues.

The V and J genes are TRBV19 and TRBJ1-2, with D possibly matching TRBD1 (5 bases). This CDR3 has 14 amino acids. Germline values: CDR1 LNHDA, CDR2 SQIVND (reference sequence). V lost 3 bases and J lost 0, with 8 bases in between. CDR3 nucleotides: TGTGCCAGTAGTATCGGGGGGGCTAACTATGGCTACACCTTC. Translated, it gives CASSIGGANYGYTF. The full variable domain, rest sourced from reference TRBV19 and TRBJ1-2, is DGGITQSPKYLFRKEGQNVTLSCEQNLNHDAMYWYRQDPGQGLRLIYYSQIVNDFQKGDIAEGYSVSREKKESFPLTVTSAQKNPTAFYLCASSIGGANYGYTFGSGTRLTVV.

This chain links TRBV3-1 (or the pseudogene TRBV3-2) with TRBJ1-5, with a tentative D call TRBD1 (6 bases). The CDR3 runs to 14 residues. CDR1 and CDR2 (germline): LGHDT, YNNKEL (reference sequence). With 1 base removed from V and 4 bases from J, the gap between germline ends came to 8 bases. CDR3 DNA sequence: TGTGCCAGCAGCCAAGGACAGGATAATCAGCCCCAGCATTTT. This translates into CASSQGQDNQPQHF.

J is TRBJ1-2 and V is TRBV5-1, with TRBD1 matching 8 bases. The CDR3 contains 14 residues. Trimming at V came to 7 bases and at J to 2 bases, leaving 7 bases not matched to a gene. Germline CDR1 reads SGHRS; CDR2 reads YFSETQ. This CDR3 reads CASGRQGINYGYTF. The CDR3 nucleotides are TGCGCCAGCGGACGACAGGGGATCAACTATGGCTACACCTTC. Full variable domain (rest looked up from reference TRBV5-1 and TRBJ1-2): KAGVTQTPRYLIKTRGQQVTLSCSPISGHRSVSWYQQTPGQGLQFLFEYFSETQRNKGNFPGRFSGRQFSNSRSEMNVSTLELGDSALYLCASGRQGINYGYTFGSGTRLTVV.

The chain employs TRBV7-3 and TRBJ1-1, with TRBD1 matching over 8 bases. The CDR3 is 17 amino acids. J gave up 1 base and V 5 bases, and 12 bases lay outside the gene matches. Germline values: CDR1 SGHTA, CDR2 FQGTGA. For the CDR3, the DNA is TGTGCCAGCAGCAGACGGTGGCAGGGGGCTTCGAACACTGAAGCTTTCTTT. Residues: CASSRRWQGASNTEAFF.

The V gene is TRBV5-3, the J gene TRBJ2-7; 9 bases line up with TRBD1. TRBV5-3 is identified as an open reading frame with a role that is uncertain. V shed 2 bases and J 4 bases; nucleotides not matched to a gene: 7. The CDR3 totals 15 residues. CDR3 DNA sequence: TGTGCCAGAAGCTTACGGGCGGGACAGGGATACGAGCAGTACTTC. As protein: CARSLRAGQGYEQYF.

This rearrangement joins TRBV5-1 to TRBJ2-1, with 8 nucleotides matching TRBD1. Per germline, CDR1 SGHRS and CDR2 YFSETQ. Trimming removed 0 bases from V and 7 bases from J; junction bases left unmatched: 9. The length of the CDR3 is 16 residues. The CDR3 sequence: CASSLEVAGGWNEQFF. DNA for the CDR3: TGCGCCAGCAGCTTGGAAGTCGCAGGGGGCTGGAATGAGCAGTTCTTC.

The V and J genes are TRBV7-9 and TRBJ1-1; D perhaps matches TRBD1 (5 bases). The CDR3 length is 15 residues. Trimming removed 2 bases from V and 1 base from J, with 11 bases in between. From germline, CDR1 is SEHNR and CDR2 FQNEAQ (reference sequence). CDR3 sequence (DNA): TGTGCCAGCAGCTTATCGGCCGGGGGGAACACTGAAGCTTTCTTT. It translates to CASSLSAGGNTEAFF.

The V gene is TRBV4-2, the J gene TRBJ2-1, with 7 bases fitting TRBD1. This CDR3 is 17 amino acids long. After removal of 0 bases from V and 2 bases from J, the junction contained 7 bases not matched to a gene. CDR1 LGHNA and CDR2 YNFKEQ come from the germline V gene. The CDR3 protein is CASSQDPPGTAYNEQFF. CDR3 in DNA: TGTGCCAGCAGCCAAGATCCTCCCGGGACAGCCTACAATGAGCAGTTCTTC.

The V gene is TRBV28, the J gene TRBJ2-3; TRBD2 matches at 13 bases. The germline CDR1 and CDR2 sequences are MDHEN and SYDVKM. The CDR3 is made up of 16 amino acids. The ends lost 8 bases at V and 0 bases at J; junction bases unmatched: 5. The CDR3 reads CASRTSGGLSTDTQYF. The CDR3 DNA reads TGTGCCAGCCGGACTAGCGGGGGCCTTAGCACAGATACGCAGTATTTT.

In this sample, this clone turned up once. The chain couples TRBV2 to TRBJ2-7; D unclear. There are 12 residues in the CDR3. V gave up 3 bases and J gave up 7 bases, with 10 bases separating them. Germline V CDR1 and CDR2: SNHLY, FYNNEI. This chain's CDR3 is CASSDLTREQYF. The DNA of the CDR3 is TGTGCCAGCAGTGATCTTACCAGGGAGCAGTACTTC.

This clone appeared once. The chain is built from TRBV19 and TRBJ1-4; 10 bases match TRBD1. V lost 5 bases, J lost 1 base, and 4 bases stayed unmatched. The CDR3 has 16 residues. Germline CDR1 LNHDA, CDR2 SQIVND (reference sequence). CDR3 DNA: TGTGCCAGTAGTTTCCGGGACAGGGGAACTAATGAAAAACTGTTTTTT. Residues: CASSFRDRGTNEKLFF.

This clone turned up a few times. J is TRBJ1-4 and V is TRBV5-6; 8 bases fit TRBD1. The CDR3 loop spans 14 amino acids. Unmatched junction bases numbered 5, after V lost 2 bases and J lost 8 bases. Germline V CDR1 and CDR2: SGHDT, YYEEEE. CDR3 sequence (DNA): TGTGCCAGCAGCTTACCCGGGACAGGCGAAAAACTGTTTTTT. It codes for CASSLPGTGEKLFF.